Each of the 15 T cell receptor beta chains below was sequenced from the same sample in a study of T cells in Graves' hyperthyroidism and ophthalmopathy. Amplification targeted TCR beta CDR3 regions from RNA transcripts. HTBI primers were employed in a first-round RT-PCR of the TCR CDR3. TCRdb processed the multiplex PCR reads anew with MiXCR; each CDR3 protein has one entry. Among under 800,000 distinct CDR3 sequences listed, 12% to 15% were seen once. Sequencing was done on a sample of blood. The source is a young woman with Graves' hyperthyroidism.

In its sample, this clonotype was seen many times. The gene calls are TRBV11-2 and TRBJ2-1; the match to TRBD2 covers 7 bases. V shed 4 bases, J shed 0 bases, and the junction held 12 bases outside the gene matches. This CDR3 is 18 amino acids long. Germline V gene lookup returns CDR1 SGHAT and CDR2 FQNNGV. CDR3 sequence reads: CASSYRMAGASSYNEQFF. CDR3 in DNA: TGTGCCAGCAGCTATAGGATGGCGGGAGCTAGCTCCTACAATGAGCAGTTCTTC. The full variable domain, with the rest looked up from reference TRBV11-2 and TRBJ2-1, is EAGVAQSPRYKIIEKRQSVAFWCNPISGHATLYWYQQILGQGPKLLIQFQNNGVVDDSQLPKDRFSAERLKGVDSTLKIQPAKLEDSAVYLCASSYRMAGASSYNEQFFGPGTRLTVL.

This clonotype was recorded many times. This chain uses TRBV7-6 with TRBJ1-2; 7 bases match TRBD1. The V and J ends lost 5 bases and 3 bases, in that order; junction bases with no gene match: 9. The germline CDR1 and CDR2 sequences are SGHVS and FNYEAQ. The CDR3 has 15 amino acids. The CDR3 bases are TGTGCCAGCAGCCCATCGACAGGGAGGTACTATGGCTACACCTTC. Its translation: CASSPSTGRYYGYTF.

The table lists this clonotype with many counts. The J gene is TRBJ1-2, the V gene TRBV12-3 or TRBV12-4; 9 bases are a match to TRBD1. V was clipped by 3 bases and J by 2 bases; unmatched bases: 1. CDR3 length equals 14 residues. CDR3 amino acids: CASSFGQGNYGYTF. CDR3 DNA sequence: TGTGCCAGCAGTTTTGGACAGGGGAACTATGGCTACACCTTC.

This clonotype came up many times. V gene TRBV28 combines with J gene TRBJ2-1, with D possibly TRBD1 on 6 matching bases. Deletions cut 8 bases from V and 0 bases from J, with 17 bases between. This CDR3 is built from 16 residues. CDR1 is MDHEN and CDR2 is SYDVKM in the germline V gene. For the CDR3, the DNA is TGTGCCAGCGCCGAAGGGGGAATTAGCTCCTACAATGAGCAGTTCTTC. The encoded protein is CASAEGGISSYNEQFF.

V and J are TRBV19 and TRBJ2-5; D gene uncertain. With 8 bases removed from V and 1 base from J, the gap between germline ends came to 11 bases. This CDR3 comprises 13 residues. Germline CDR1 is LNHDA and CDR2 is SQIVND (reference sequence). CDR3: CASGKGSQETQYF. CDR3 nucleotides: TGTGCCAGTGGAAAGGGAAGCCAAGAGACCCAGTACTTC.

This clonotype was seen once. Just one base apart from a much larger clone, this may be a read error. The rearrangement links TRBV6-1 to TRBJ2-7; D remains ambiguous. Germline CDR1 reads MNHNS; CDR2 reads SASEGT. The CDR3 covers 16 residues. V gave up 6 bases and J gave up 3 bases, with 21 bases separating them. CDR3 sequence (DNA): TGTGCCAGCAGCGATTGGCTTGGAGACCCGGACTACGAGCAGTACTTC. As protein: CASSDWLGDPDYEQYF.

This clonotype was recorded many times. The chain recombines TRBV6-1 with TRBJ2-1; D might be TRBD2 (7 bases). Germline loops: CDR1 MNHNS, CDR2 SASEGT. The CDR3 is made up of 16 amino acids. Trimming stripped 6 bases from V and 1 base from J, with 16 bases between. Here the CDR3 reads CASRPGGGASYNEQFF. For the CDR3, the DNA is TGTGCCAGCAGGCCTGGTGGGGGGGCATCCTACAATGAGCAGTTCTTC.

The rearrangement links TRBV29-1 to TRBJ2-1, with 8 bases lining up with TRBD2. Germline V gene lookup returns CDR1 SQVTM and CDR2 ANQGSEA. The ends lost 7 bases at V and 2 bases at J; junction bases unmatched: 4. The CDR3 is made up of 13 amino acids. CDR3 residues: CSGSGRTYNEQFF. CDR3 nucleotides: TGCAGCGGAAGCGGGAGAACCTACAATGAGCAGTTCTTC.

The sample holds many counts of this clonotype. The rearrangement uses TRBV20-1 and TRBJ2-7; TRBD2 matches at 10 bases. V gave up 3 bases and J gave up 7 bases; unmatched junction bases: 6. Per the germline V gene, CDR1 is DFQATT and CDR2 is SNEGSKA (reference sequence). This CDR3 spans 13 amino acids. The CDR3 protein is CSASLAGVGEQYF. CDR3 DNA: TGCAGTGCTAGCCTAGCGGGAGTGGGGGAGCAGTACTTC.

This clonotype came up a few times. This chain connects TRBV7-9 to TRBJ2-7; 13 nucleotides line up with TRBD2. Trimming took 0 bases from V and 2 from J; bases not matched to a gene: 7. The CDR3 is 18 amino acids. Germline V gene sequence: CDR1 SEHNR, CDR2 FQNEAQ (reference sequence). Written as DNA, the CDR3 is TGTGCCAGCAGCTTAGCGCAAAGGACTAGCGGGGGTCCCTACGAGCAGTACTTC. Translated, it gives CASSLAQRTSGGPYEQYF. Looking up the rest from reference TRBV7-9 and TRBJ2-7 gives the full variable domain: DTGVSQNPRHKITKRGQNVTFRCDPISEHNRLYWYRQTLGQGPEFLTYFQNEAQLEKSRLLSDRFSAERPKGSFSTLEIQRTEQGDSAMYLCASSLAQRTSGGPYEQYFGPGTRLTVT.

This sequence joins TRBV12-3 or TRBV12-4 and TRBJ2-2, with TRBD2 matching over 8 bases. V gave up 6 bases and J gave up 4 bases; unmatched junction bases: 13. This CDR3 is built from 17 residues. Here the CDR3 reads CASRVPPGGRATGELFF. CDR3 in DNA: TGTGCCAGCAGGGTCCCCCCGGGGGGGAGGGCCACCGGGGAGCTGTTTTTT.

This clonotype was detected ten times or more. The J gene is TRBJ2-5, the V gene TRBV5-5; D perhaps matches TRBD2 (6 bases). Germline values: CDR1 SGHKS, CDR2 YYEKEE (reference sequence). Trimming stripped 4 bases from V and 5 bases from J, with 18 bases between. The CDR3 is 15 amino acids. The CDR3 nucleotides read TGTGCCAGCAGCCGGCGGGGTAGAGAATACGAGACCCAGTACTTC. Residues: CASSRRGREYETQYF.

This clonotype was detected ten times or more. This rearrangement joins TRBV18 to TRBJ2-5; either TRBD1 or TRBD2 may fit D (5 bases each). From germline, CDR1 is KGHSH and CDR2 LQKENI. The CDR3 is made up of 13 amino acids. V was pared by 6 bases and J by 3 bases, with 11 bases between. Written as DNA, the CDR3 is TGTGCCAGCTCGCACGGGACGGAAGAGACCCAGTACTTC. Residues: CASSHGTEETQYF.

The rearrangement joins TRBV30 to TRBJ2-2, with D perhaps matching TRBD2 (7 bases). CDR3 size: 15 residues. Germline V gene lookup returns CDR1 GTSNPN and CDR2 SVGIG (reference sequence). The V and J ends lost 7 bases and 0 bases respectively, with 15 bases between them. CDR3 loop: CAYPWGGPNTGELFF. CDR3 nucleotide sequence: TGTGCCTACCCTTGGGGGGGGCCGAACACCGGGGAGCTGTTTTTT.

This clonotype has a handful of counts. V and J are TRBV6-5 and TRBJ2-7, with 8 bases aligning to TRBD1. J gave up 5 bases and V 4 bases, and 10 bases lay outside the gene matches. The CDR3 consists of 15 residues. The germline gives CDR1 MNHEY, CDR2 SVGAGI. In DNA, the CDR3 is TGTGCCAGCAGTTCAGGGGGCTCTGGTGTCCACGAGCAGTACTTC. It specifies CASSSGGSGVHEQYF.